Listed here is a single T cell receptor beta chain. This specimen belongs to a study of OX40 agonist ivuxolimab in advanced cancers. The method was immunoSEQ multiplex PCR; TCRdb's version includes in-frame clones alone and lacks a portion of them. The sample contains tens of thousands of clones, approximately 86% of which appear only once. This CDR3 spans 14 amino acids. Germline CDR1 and CDR2: SGHNT and YYREEE (reference sequence). J was trimmed by 2 bases and V by 2 bases; bases with no gene match: 4. This chain links TRBV5-4 with TRBJ2-7; 7 positions match TRBD2. This TCR was sampled from an adult with an advanced solid tumor such as melanoma, head and neck, liver or kidney cancer. The material was CD4+ or CD8+ T cells sorted from blood, obtained in a trial of the OX40 agonist ivuxolimab. In nucleotides, the CDR3 is TGTGCCAGCAGCTTCGCGGGAGCTACCTACGAGCAGTACTTC. Protein: CASSFAGATYEQYF.